The table lists the clone carrying this TCR beta chain with many counts. The target antigen is unknown. The data belong to a study of early T cells in non-severe SARS-CoV-2 infection. General study results and limits: Anti-spike CD8 responses were favored in VDJdb matching, and private and CD4 specificities were missed.

Germline loops: CDR1 SGHTA, CDR2 FQGTGA. With 0 bases removed from V and 3 bases from J, the gap between germline ends came to 8 bases. This CDR3 contains 14 residues. Using its own MiXCR run on the 5' RACE reads, TCRdb lists one record per CDR3 protein. The table has about 46,000 distinct CDR3 sequences, 5% to 6.5% seen once. The source material was whole blood, sampled at baseline. The TCR originated in an adult who was a healthcare worker with PCR-confirmed SARS-CoV-2 infection or an uninfected control (not recorded which). The chain links TRBV7-3 to TRBJ2-5, with D perhaps given as TRBD1 or TRBD2 (5 bases each). CDR3 residues: CASSLTGVEETQYF. The CDR3 bases are TGTGCCAGCAGCTTAACGGGGGTTGAAGAGACCCAGTACTTC. The variable domain in full, completed from reference TRBV7-3 and TRBJ2-5, reads GAGVSQTPSNKVTEKGKYVELRCDPISGHTALYWYRQSLGQGPEFLIYFQGTGAADDSGLPNDRFFAVRPEGSVSTLKIQRTERGDSAVYLCASSLTGVEETQYFGPGTRLLVL.